These T cell receptor beta chains were read from a single sample in a study of beta chain features in type 1 diabetes. Measured with immunoSEQ multiplex PCR; TCRdb has only the in-frame clones, and not every one. This table holds nearly 350,000 clones, about a tenth found once. The sample consisted of central memory CD4+ T cells from blood. Receptors originate from a young man with type 1 diabetes. The CDR3 runs from the conserved cysteine through the conserved F or W. Each record gives: J gene, clone size, V gene, D gene, CDR3 protein, CDR3 DNA. A D gene is named only where the DNA matches it firmly. Where a row states a size, it is once, few, many or the class of an expanded clone; other rows omit it.

TRBJ2-1	many	TRBV7-2	-	CASRPPGNNEQFF	TGTGCCAGCCGGCCCCCTGGGAACAATGAGCAGTTCTTC
TRBJ1-5	-	TRBV28	TRBD1	CATATGSLPQHF	TGTGCCACCGCGACAGGGAGTCTGCCCCAGCATTTT
TRBJ1-1	-	TRBV10-1	-	CASSQSLTGEAFF	TGCGCCAGCTCCCAGAGTTTGACGGGGGAAGCTTTCTTT
TRBJ1-1	few	TRBV6-6	-	CASSNLGNTEAFF	TGTGCCAGCAGTAATCTCGGTAACACTGAAGCTTTCTTT
TRBJ2-7	-	TRBV5-1	TRBD2	CASSEPGLVTEQYF	TGCGCCAGCAGCGAACCGGGACTAGTAACCGAGCAGTACTTC
TRBJ2-5	few	TRBV7-2	-	CASSLAVQETQYF	TGTGCCAGCAGCTTAGCGGTTCAAGAGACCCAGTACTTC
TRBJ2-6	-	TRBV30	-	CAWSLGRFSGANVLTF	TGTGCCTGGAGTCTTGGACGGTTCTCTGGGGCCAACGTCCTGACTTTC
TRBJ1-2	few	TRBV4-3	-	CASSQDRKNYGYTF	TGCGCCAGCAGCCAAGACAGAAAAAACTATGGCTACACCTTC
TRBJ1-1	few	TRBV18	TRBD1	CASSPTGDLTLNTEAFF	TGTGCCAGCTCACCAACAGGGGACTTAACCCTGAACACTGAAGCTTTCTTT
TRBJ2-3	-	TRBV28	TRBD2	CASRLAGESMTQYF	TGTGCCAGCAGGCTAGCGGGGGAAAGCATGACGCAGTATTTT
TRBJ1-2	many	TRBV5-1	TRBD1	CASGTGGSSPYGYTF	TGCGCCAGCGGCACAGGGGGTTCCTCCCCCTATGGCTACACCTTC
TRBJ1-5	-	TRBV27	TRBD1	CASSIGQGTQPQHF	TGTGCCAGCAGTATCGGACAGGGAACTCAGCCCCAGCATTTT
TRBJ1-6	many	TRBV7-9	TRBD1	CASSLGQGSSPLHF	TGTGCCAGCAGCCTGGGACAGGGCAGTTCACCCCTCCACTTT
TRBJ1-6	few	TRBV28	-	CASSVANSPLHF	TGTGCCAGCAGCGTAGCAAATTCACCCCTCCACTTT
TRBJ2-1	-	TRBV5-1	-	CASSSHPGRLTNEQFF	TGCGCCAGCAGCTCCCACCCGGGACGGCTGACCAATGAGCAGTTCTTC
TRBJ1-1	-	TRBV28	TRBD1	CASSPRTGVSTEAFF	TGTGCCAGCAGTCCCCGGACAGGGGTTTCCACTGAAGCTTTCTTT
TRBJ1-1	-	TRBV7-7	TRBD1	CASSSRDRAEAFF	TGTGCCAGCAGCTCCAGGGACAGGGCCGAAGCTTTCTTT
TRBJ1-2	-	TRBV4-3	TRBD1	CASSQDRGTGPGYTF	TGCGCCAGCAGCCAGGATCGGGGGACAGGGCCTGGCTACACCTTC
TRBJ1-5	-	TRBV6-5	-	CASSYLSGGNQPQHF	TGTGCCAGCAGTTACCTCTCTGGGGGCAATCAGCCCCAGCATTTT
TRBJ1-3	many	TRBV28	-	CASSLAGAGNTIYF	TGTGCCAGCTCCCTAGCCGGGGCTGGAAACACCATATATTTT